The 21 T cell receptor beta chains given below trace back to one sample, sequenced in a study of shared clonotypes between healthy human individuals. Here immunoSEQ multiplex PCR was the method, and the copy in TCRdb shows in-frame clones only, minus some. Here the sample spans 550,000 to 750,000 clones, roughly 95% being singletons. As defined, naive CD8 cells were CD45RO-negative and positively selected for CCR7, with terminally differentiated effector memory CD45RA+ cells excluded. The material sequenced was naive CD8+ T cells sorted from blood. These receptors were collected from a woman younger than 45 in good health.

This chain uses TRBV7-9 with TRBJ2-7; D gene uncertain. The germline V gene has CDR1 SEHNR and CDR2 FQNEAQ (reference sequence). Trimming cost V 1 base and J 5 bases, with 6 bases left between them. This CDR3 spans 12 amino acids. The CDR3: CASSLEFHEQYF. The DNA of the CDR3 is TGTGCCAGCAGCTTAGAATTCCACGAGCAGTACTTC.

This sequence joins TRBV5-4 and TRBJ2-7, with D unresolved. The CDR3 runs 13 residues. Per germline, CDR1 SGHNT and CDR2 YYREEE (reference sequence). V lost 1 base, J lost 6 bases, and 11 bases lay in between. The CDR3 DNA is TGTGCCAGCAGCTTGTCTTCCAGTAGCGAGCAGTACTTC. Its protein product is CASSLSSSSEQYF.

Written as DNA, the CDR3 is TGTGCCAGCAGCCAAAAATTGAGTAATAGCAATCAGCCCCAGCATTTT. Encoded protein: CASSQKLSNSNQPQHF. The rearrangement links TRBV16 to TRBJ1-5; no clear D gene. CDR3 length equals 16 residues. Germline V gene lookup returns CDR1 KGHSY and CDR2 FQNENV. V was clipped by 2 bases and J by 0 bases, with 11 bases between them. Combining the CDR3 with reference TRBV16 and TRBJ1-5 gives the whole variable domain GEEVAQTPKHLVRGEGQKAKLYCAPIKGHSYVFWYQQVLKNEFKFLISFQNENVFDETGMPKERFSAKCLPNSPCSLEIQATKLEDSAVYFCASSQKLSNSNQPQHFGDGTRLSIL.

V gene TRBV27 combines with J gene TRBJ2-5; 13 bases map to TRBD2. Per the germline V gene, CDR1 is MNHEY and CDR2 is SMNVEV (reference sequence). With V trimmed by 5 bases and J by 9 bases, 9 bases remained unmatched. This CDR3 contains 15 residues. The CDR3 loop reads CASSTTGTSGTPQYF. CDR3 DNA sequence: TGTGCCAGCAGTACCACCGGGACTAGCGGGACCCCCCAGTACTTC.

This chain links TRBV28 with TRBJ2-1, with 7 bases matching TRBD2. Germline values: CDR1 MDHEN, CDR2 SYDVKM. J was trimmed by 15 bases and V by 3 bases; bases with no gene match: 14. CDR3 length: 14 amino acids. CDR3 sequence: CASSFGLAAQFWFF. CDR3 nucleotides: TGTGCCAGCAGTTTTGGGCTAGCGGCCCAATTTTGGTTCTTC.

As DNA, the CDR3 is TGTGCCATCAGTGAGTCGGGGGGAAGTCAGTACTTC. Protein sequence: CAISESGGSQYF. This chain uses TRBV10-3 with TRBJ2-4; D is perhaps TRBD2 (6 bases). The CDR3 is made up of 12 amino acids. Per the germline V gene, CDR1 is ENHRY and CDR2 is SYGVKD. V dropped 0 bases and J dropped 12 bases, with 9 bases sitting between them.

The chain uses TRBV2 and TRBJ2-5; 12 nucleotides align to TRBD2. V was pared by 7 bases and J by 4 bases, with 7 bases of the junction left unmatched. Germline CDR1 SNHLY, CDR2 FYNNEI. The CDR3 loop spans 15 amino acids. The CDR3 protein is CASKTSGGRAETQYF. The CDR3 DNA is TGTGCCAGCAAGACTAGCGGGGGTAGGGCAGAGACCCAGTACTTC.

This chain uses TRBV11-2 with TRBJ2-1; 12 positions agree with TRBD2. Germline V gene sequence: CDR1 SGHAT, CDR2 FQNNGV. V lost 5 bases and J lost 9; bases outside the gene matches: 8. CDR3 length: 15 amino acids. CDR3 nucleotides: TGTGCCAGCAGCCCTCTAGCGGGAGGGCCAGGTGAGCAGTTCTTC. It is translated as CASSPLAGGPGEQFF.

The rearrangement uses TRBV20-1 and TRBJ2-7, with no clear D. This CDR3 region has 11 residues. Germline CDR1 and CDR2: DFQATT and SNEGSKA (reference sequence). Trimming removed 5 bases at V and 5 bases at J, with 10 bases between. The CDR3 protein is CSALVVNEQYF. CDR3 nucleotide sequence: TGCAGTGCTTTAGTCGTCAACGAGCAGTACTTC.

The rearrangement links TRBV5-1 to TRBJ2-7; no clear D. The ends were cut back, 0 bases at V and 0 bases at J, with 7 bases in the middle. This CDR3 comprises 14 residues. Germline CDR1 is SGHRS and CDR2 is YFSETQ. The CDR3 loop reads CASSLGSDSYEQYF. CDR3 in DNA: TGCGCCAGCAGCTTGGGATCGGACTCCTACGAGCAGTACTTC.

The chain is built from TRBV11-2 and TRBJ2-2; 7 bases align to TRBD1. Germline CDR1 SGHAT, CDR2 FQNNGV. The CDR3 spans 17 residues. Trimming cost V 4 bases and J 0 bases; bases outside gene matches: 8. CDR3 nucleotide sequence: TGTGCCAGCAGCTGGCCACCCGGGACAGCGAACACCGGGGAGCTGTTTTTT. Translation gives CASSWPPGTANTGELFF.

The chain joins TRBV7-2 to TRBJ2-7, with no clear D. Germline assignment: CDR1 SGHTA and CDR2 FQGNSA. With 7 bases removed from V and 2 bases from J, the gap between germline ends came to 21 bases. The CDR3 loop spans 16 amino acids. CDR3 region: CASTTNIGTVTYEQYF. CDR3 DNA: TGTGCCAGCACCACAAATATAGGCACCGTAACCTACGAGCAGTACTTC. Using reference TRBV7-2 and TRBJ2-7 for the parts outside the CDR3, the full variable domain is GAGVSQSPSNKVTEKGKDVELRCDPISGHTALYWYRQSLGQGLEFLIYFQGNSAPDKSGLPSDRFSAERTGGSVSTLTIQRTQQEDSAVYLCASTTNIGTVTYEQYFGPGTRLTVT.

The chain joins TRBV5-1 to TRBJ2-5, with 7 bases fitting TRBD2. The germline gives CDR1 SGHRS, CDR2 YFSETQ. The CDR3 consists of 14 residues. Trimming at V came to 2 bases and at J to 5 bases, leaving 6 bases not matched to a gene. CDR3 amino acids: CASSFRREWETQYF. The CDR3 region has the DNA TGCGCCAGCAGCTTTCGGCGGGAGTGGGAGACCCAGTACTTC.

This clone is a singleton in its sample. This sample includes further DNA sequences coding for the same CDR3. The chain combines TRBV6-5 with TRBJ2-6; perhaps D is TRBD1 or TRBD2 (5 bases each). With 2 bases removed from V and 1 base from J, the gap between germline ends came to 6 bases. CDR3 length: 15 residues. Germline assignment: CDR1 MNHEY and CDR2 SVGAGI. CDR3 in DNA: TGTGCCAGCAGTTACGGGGGATCTGGGGCCAACGTCCTGACTTTC. This codes for CASSYGGSGANVLTF.

In the case of this clone: Distinct nucleotide sequences in the sample also encode this CDR3. V is TRBV2 and J is TRBJ2-7; D gene ambiguous. This CDR3 contains 12 residues. With 1 base removed from V and 4 bases from J, the gap between germline ends came to 5 bases. CDR1 is SNHLY and CDR2 is FYNNEI in the germline V gene. The CDR3: CASSEGSYEQYF. The CDR3 DNA reads as TGTGCCAGCAGTGAAGGCAGTTACGAGCAGTACTTC.

J is TRBJ2-7 and V is TRBV4-1; tentative D call: TRBD1 (6 bases). Trimming cost V 8 bases and J 4 bases, with 12 bases left between them. CDR3 length: 12 amino acids. The germline gives CDR1 MGHRA, CDR2 YSYEKL. CDR3 sequence reads: CASGDQGYEQYF. The DNA of the CDR3 is TGCGCCAGCGGGGACCAGGGGTACGAGCAGTACTTC.

The V gene is TRBV29-1, the J gene TRBJ1-2, with no clear D. This CDR3 contains 11 residues. The germline CDR1 and CDR2 sequences are SQVTM and ANQGSEA. Trimming shortened V by 4 bases and J by 6 bases, and 9 bases separated the two germline ends. CDR3 sequence reads: CSVGAEDGYTF. The CDR3 DNA sequence: TGCAGCGTTGGGGCAGAAGATGGCTACACCTTC. Drawing the rest from reference TRBV29-1 and TRBJ1-2, the complete variable domain is SAVISQKPSRDICQRGTSLTIQCQVDSQVTMMFWYRQQPGQSLTLIATANQGSEATYESGFVIDKFPISRPNLTFSTLTVSNMSPEDSSIYLCSVGAEDGYTFGSGTRLTVV.

The rearrangement joins TRBV6-5 to TRBJ1-5; D call uncertain. CDR1 is MNHEY, CDR2 SVGAGI, per germline. The CDR3 length is 14 residues. Deletions cut 6 bases from V and 11 bases from J, with 20 bases between. The CDR3 DNA reads TGTGCCAGCAGGAGTCTAGACCGAGGGTCGTCCCAGCATTTT. It yields the protein CASRSLDRGSSQHF.

The chain recombines TRBV9 with TRBJ2-1; 8 bases align to TRBD1. Trimming cost V 7 bases and J 6 bases; bases outside gene matches: 3. CDR1 and CDR2 from the germline V gene are SGDLS and YYNGEE. This CDR3 is 12 amino acids long. The DNA for the CDR3 is TGTGCCAGCCAAACAGGGGGCAATGAGCAGTTCTTC. It translates to CASQTGGNEQFF.

J is TRBJ1-4 and V is TRBV2; D remains ambiguous. V lost 1 base, J lost 5 bases, and 8 bases lay in between. Germline CDR1 and CDR2: SNHLY and FYNNEI. The CDR3 length is 14 residues. The CDR3 coding sequence is TGTGCCAGCAGTGAAGACAGCCTGAATGAAAAACTGTTTTTT. Its translation: CASSEDSLNEKLFF.

This clone was seen only once. This rearrangement joins TRBV29-1 to TRBJ2-7, with 14 bases that match TRBD2. Germline lookup yields CDR1 SQVTM and CDR2 ANQGSEA. The CDR3 has 15 amino acids. Trimming took 3 bases from V and 3 from J; bases not matched to a gene: 4. The CDR3: CSVDGGTSGSYEQYF. CDR3 DNA sequence: TGCAGCGTTGACGGAGGGACTAGCGGGAGCTACGAGCAGTACTTC.